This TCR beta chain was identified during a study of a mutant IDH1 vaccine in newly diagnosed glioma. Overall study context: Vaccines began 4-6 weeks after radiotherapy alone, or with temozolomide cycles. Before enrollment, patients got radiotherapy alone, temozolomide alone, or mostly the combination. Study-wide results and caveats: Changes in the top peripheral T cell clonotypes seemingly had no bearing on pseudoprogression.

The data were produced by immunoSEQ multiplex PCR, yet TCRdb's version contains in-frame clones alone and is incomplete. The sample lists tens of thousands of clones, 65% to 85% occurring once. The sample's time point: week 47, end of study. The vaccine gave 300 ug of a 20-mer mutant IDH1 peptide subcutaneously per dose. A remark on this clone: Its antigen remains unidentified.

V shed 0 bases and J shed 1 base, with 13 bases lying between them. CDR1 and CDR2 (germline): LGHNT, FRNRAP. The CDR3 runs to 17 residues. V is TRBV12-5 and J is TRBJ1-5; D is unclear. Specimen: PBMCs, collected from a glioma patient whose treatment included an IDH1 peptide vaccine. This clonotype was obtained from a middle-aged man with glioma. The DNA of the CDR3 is TGTGCTAGTGGTTTGGTACTAGACGGCACGAGCAATCAGCCCCAGCATTTT. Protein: CASGLVLDGTSNQPQHF. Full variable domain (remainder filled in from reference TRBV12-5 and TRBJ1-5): DARVTQTPRHKVTEMGQEVTMRCQPILGHNTVFWYRQTMMQGLELLAYFRNRAPLDDSGMPKDRFSAEMPDATLATLKIQPSEPRDSAVYFCASGLVLDGTSNQPQHFGDGTRLSIL.